This TCR beta chain was found in a study of T-cell memory formation after mild COVID-19. Study results and limitations: Nothing showed for sure that second-wave clones peaking on day 37 were SARS-CoV-2 specific.

Per germline, CDR1 SQVTM and CDR2 ANQGSEA. There are 12 residues in the CDR3. Trimming pared 6 bases from V and 2 bases from J, leaving 10 bases between. MiXCR, applied by TCRdb to the 5' RACE reads, yields one record per CDR3 protein. The sample carries about 90,000 distinct CDR3 sequences, around 16% recorded once. This clonotype has at least ten counts. The antigen is unknown. The sample was PBMCs or a T cell subset sorted from them (not recorded which). This clonotype originated in a man between 18 and 29 years old who had mild COVID-19 (a few samples of this study predate the infection). Cell type and time point are not known. The gene calls are TRBV29-1 and TRBJ1-1; D remains unclear. The CDR3 spells CSVPETNTEAFF. Here the CDR3 DNA reads TGCAGCGTGCCGGAAACTAACACTGAAGCTTTCTTT.